This TCR beta chain is from a study of Tregs in tolerant kidney transplant recipients. Study-wide results and caveats: This study did not directly address biological reproducibility.

As regards this clone: Its antigen is not identified.

Profiled with immunoSEQ multiplex PCR; TCRdb holds only in-frame clones, not every one. The sample lists fewer than 40,000 clones; 82% were seen once. This sequence originates from a human donor in good health. Sequencing was carried out using Tregs from blood cultured with allogeneic cells.

The CDR3 loop is CATHPGYSTDTQYF. The DNA for the CDR3 is TGTGCCACCCACCCGGGGTATTCCACAGATACGCAGTATTTT. This chain links TRBV10-3 with TRBJ2-3, with D perhaps TRBD2 (5 bases). V was pared by 10 bases and J by 2 bases, with 16 bases between. Looked up from germline, CDR1 is ENHRY and CDR2 is SYGVKD. The CDR3 sequence is 14 residues long.